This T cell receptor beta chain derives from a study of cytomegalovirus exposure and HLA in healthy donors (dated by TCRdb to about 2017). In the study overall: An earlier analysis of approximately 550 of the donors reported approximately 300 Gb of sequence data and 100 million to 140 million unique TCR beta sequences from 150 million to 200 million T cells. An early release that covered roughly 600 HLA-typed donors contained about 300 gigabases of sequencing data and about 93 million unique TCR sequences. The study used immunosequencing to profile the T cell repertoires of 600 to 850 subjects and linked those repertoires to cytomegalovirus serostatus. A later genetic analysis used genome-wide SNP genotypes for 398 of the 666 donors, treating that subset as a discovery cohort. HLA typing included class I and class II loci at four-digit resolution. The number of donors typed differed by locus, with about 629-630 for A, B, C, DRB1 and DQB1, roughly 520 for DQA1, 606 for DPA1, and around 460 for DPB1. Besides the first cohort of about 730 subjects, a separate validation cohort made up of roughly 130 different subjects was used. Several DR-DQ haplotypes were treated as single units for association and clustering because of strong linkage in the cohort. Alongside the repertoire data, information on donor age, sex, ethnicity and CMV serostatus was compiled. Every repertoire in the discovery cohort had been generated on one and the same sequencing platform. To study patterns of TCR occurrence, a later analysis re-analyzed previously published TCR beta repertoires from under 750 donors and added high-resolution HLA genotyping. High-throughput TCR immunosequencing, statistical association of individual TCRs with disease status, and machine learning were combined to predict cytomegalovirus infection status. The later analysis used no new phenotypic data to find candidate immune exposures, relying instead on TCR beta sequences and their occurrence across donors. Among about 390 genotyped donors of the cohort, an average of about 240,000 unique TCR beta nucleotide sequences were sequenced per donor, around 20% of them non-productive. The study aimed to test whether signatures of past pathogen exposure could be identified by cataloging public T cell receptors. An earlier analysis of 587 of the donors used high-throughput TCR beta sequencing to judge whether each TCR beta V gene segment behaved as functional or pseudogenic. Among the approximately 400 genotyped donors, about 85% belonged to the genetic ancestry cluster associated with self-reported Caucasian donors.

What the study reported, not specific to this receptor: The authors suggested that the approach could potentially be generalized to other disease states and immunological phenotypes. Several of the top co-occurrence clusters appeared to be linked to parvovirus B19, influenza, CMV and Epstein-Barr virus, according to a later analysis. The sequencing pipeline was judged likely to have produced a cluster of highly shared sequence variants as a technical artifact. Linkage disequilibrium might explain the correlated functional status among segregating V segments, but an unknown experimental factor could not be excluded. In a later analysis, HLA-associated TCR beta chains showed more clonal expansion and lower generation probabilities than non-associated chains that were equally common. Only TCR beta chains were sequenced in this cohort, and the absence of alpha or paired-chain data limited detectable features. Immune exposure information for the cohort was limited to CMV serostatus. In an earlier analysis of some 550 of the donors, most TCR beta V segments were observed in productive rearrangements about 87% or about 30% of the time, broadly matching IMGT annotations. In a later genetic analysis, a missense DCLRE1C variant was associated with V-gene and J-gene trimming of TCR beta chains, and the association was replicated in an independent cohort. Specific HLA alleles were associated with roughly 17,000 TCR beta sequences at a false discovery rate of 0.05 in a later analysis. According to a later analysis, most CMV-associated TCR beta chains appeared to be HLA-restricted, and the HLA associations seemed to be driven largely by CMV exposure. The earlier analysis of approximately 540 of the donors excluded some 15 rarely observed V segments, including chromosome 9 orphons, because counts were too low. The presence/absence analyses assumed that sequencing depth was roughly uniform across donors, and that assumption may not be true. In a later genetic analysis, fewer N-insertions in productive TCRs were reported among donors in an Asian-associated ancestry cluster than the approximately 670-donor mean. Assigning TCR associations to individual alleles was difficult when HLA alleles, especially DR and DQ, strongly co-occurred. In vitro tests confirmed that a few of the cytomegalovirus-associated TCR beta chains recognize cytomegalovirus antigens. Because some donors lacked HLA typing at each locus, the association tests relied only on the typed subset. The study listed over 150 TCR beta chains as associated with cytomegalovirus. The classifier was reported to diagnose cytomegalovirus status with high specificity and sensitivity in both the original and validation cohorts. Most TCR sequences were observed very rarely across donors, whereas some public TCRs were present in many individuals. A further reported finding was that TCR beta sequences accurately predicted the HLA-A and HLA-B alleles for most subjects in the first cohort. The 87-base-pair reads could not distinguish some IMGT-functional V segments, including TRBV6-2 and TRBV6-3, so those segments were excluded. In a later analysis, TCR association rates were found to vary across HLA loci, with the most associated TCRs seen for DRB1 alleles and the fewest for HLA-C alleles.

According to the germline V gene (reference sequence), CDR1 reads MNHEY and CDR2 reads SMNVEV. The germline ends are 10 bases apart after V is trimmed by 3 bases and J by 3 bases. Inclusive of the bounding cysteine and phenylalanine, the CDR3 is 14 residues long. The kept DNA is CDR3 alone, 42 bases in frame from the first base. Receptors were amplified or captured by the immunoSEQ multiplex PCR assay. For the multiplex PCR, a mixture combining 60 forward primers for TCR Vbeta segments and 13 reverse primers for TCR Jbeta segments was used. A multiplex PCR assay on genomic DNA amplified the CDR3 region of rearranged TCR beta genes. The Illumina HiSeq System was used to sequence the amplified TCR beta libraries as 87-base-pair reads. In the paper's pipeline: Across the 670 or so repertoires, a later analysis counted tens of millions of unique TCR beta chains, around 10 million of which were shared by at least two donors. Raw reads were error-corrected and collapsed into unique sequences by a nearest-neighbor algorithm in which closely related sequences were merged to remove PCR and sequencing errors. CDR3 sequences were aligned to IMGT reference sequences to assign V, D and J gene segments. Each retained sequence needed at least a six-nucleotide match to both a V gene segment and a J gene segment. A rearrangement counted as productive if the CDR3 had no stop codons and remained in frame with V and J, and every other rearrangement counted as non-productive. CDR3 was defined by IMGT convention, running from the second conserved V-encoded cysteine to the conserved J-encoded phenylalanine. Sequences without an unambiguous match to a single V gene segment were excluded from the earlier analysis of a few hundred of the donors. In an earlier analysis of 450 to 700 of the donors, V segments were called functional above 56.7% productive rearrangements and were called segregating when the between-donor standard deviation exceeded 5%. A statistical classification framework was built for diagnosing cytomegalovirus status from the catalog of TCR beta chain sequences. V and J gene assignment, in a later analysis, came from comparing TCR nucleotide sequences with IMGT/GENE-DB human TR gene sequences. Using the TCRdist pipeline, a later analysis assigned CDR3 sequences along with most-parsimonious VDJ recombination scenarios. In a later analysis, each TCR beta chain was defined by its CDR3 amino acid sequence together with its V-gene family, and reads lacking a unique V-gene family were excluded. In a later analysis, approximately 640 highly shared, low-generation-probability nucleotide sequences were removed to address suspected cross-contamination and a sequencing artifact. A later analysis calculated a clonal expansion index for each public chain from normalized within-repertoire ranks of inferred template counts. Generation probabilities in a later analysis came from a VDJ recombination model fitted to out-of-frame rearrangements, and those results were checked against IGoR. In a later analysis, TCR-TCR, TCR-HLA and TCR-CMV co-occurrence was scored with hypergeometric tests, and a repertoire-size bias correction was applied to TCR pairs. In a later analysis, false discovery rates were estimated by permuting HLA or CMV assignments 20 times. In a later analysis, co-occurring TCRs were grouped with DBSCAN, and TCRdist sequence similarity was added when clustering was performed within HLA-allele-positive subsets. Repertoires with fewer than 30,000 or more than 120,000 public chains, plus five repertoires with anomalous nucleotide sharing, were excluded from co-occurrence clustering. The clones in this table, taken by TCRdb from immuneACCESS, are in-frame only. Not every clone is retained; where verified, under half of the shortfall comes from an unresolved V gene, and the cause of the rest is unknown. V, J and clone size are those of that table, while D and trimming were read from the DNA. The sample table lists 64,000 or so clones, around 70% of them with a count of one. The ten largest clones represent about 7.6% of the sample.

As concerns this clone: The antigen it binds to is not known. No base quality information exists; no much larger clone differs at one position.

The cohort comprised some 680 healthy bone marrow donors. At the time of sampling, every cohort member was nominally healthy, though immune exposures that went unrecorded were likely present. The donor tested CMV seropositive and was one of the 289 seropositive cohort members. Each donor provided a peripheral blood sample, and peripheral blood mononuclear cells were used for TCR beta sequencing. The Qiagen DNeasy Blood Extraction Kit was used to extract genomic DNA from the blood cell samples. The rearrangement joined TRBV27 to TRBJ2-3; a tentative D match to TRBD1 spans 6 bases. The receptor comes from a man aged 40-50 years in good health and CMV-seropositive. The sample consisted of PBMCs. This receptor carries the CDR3 CASSLGAGTDTQYF. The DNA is TGTGCCAGCAGTTTGGGGGCAGGGACAGATACGCAGTATTTT.